This T cell receptor (beta chain) appears in the sequencing data of a study of shared T cell receptors in the human thymus. The CDR3 loop spans 18 amino acids. Trimming cost V 5 bases and J 0 bases; bases outside gene matches: 11. Per the germline V gene, CDR1 is SGHRS and CDR2 is YFSETQ. Assay used: immunoSEQ multiplex PCR; TCRdb lists only in-frame clones, some missing. This table holds hundreds of thousands of clones, roughly 88% found once. The same sample was also studied in work on human thymus T cells. As that report states: In thymic and blood repertoires alike, V and J usage looked biased. Unrelated individuals had highly overlapping thymic repertoires, as reported in related research.

The chain combines TRBV5-1 with TRBJ2-3; 11 bases are shared with TRBD2. The sequenced sample was thymocytes. The TCR was taken from a boy younger than two with a congenital heart defect. The DNA of the CDR3 is TGCGCCAGCAGACCTGGGGCTAGCGGGAGGAAGAGCACAGATACGCAGTATTTT. It translates to CASRPGASGRKSTDTQYF.